This passage covers 29 T cell receptor beta chains from one sample sequenced in a study of blood T cell repertoires in COVID-19. This table comes from immunoSEQ multiplex PCR, and its TCRdb copy is limited to in-frame clones, with some not included. The sample comprises 200,000 or so clones, roughly four fifths of which are singletons, and 13% to 15% rests with the top ten. Sequencing was performed on peripheral blood. The receptor source for this set is a man aged 25 to 40 with active or convalescent COVID-19.

J is TRBJ2-5 and V is TRBV9; 7 bases match TRBD1. CDR1 and CDR2 from the germline V gene are SGDLS and YYNGEE. Unmatched junction bases numbered 6, after V lost 4 bases and J lost 0 bases. The CDR3 length is 15 residues. The CDR3 bases are TGTGCCAGCAGCCCCAGGGGACAGTACCAAGAGACCCAGTACTTC. The encoded protein is CASSPRGQYQETQYF.

In this sample, this clone turned up a few times. V and J are TRBV5-1 and TRBJ2-7; 9 positions agree with TRBD1. The CDR3 has 15 residues. Trimming took 2 bases from V and 4 from J; bases not matched to a gene: 7. Germline V gives CDR1 SGHRS, CDR2 YFSETQ. In DNA form, the CDR3 reads TGCGCCAGCAGCTTCCCGGGACAGGGTATTTACGAGCAGTACTTC. Its protein product is CASSFPGQGIYEQYF.

The chain combines TRBV5-1 with TRBJ1-3; no definite D call. This CDR3 is built from 16 residues. Trimming stripped 0 bases from V and 3 bases from J, with 13 bases between. Per germline, CDR1 SGHRS and CDR2 YFSETQ. DNA for the CDR3: TGCGCCAGCAGCTTGGCCACGGGGTACGATGGAAACACCATATATTTT. Translating it yields CASSLATGYDGNTIYF. Filled out from reference TRBV5-1 and TRBJ1-3, the complete variable domain reads KAGVTQTPRYLIKTRGQQVTLSCSPISGHRSVSWYQQTPGQGLQFLFEYFSETQRNKGNFPGRFSGRQFSNSRSEMNVSTLELGDSALYLCASSLATGYDGNTIYFGEGSWLTVV.

V is TRBV7-2 and J is TRBJ2-1; D is perhaps TRBD2 (6 bases). Germline CDR1 and CDR2: SGHTA and FQGNSA. This CDR3 comprises 15 residues. The V end was cut by 1 base, the J end by 3 bases, with 10 bases between. The CDR3 protein is CASSLVRGRYNEQFF. CDR3 nucleotide sequence: TGTGCCAGCAGCTTAGTGCGGGGACGCTACAATGAGCAGTTCTTC.

The chain carries TRBV20-1 and TRBJ1-5; 8 bases are shared with TRBD1. Germline trimming cut 3 bases from V and 10 bases from J; bases unmatched to any gene: 8. The CDR3 totals 13 residues. The germline gives CDR1 DFQATT, CDR2 SNEGSKA (reference sequence). CDR3 sequence (DNA): TGCAGTGCTAGTCGGCAGGGGGCACGACCCCAGCATTTT. This translates into CSASRQGARPQHF.

This clone was detected once. This chain links TRBV2 with TRBJ2-4; D gene uncertain. The CDR3 spans 14 residues. Germline V gene sequence: CDR1 SNHLY, CDR2 FYNNEI. The germline V and J ends were trimmed by 3 bases and 0 bases, with 6 bases remaining between them. The CDR3 region has the DNA TGTGCCAGCAGTGACTTTTCAGCCAAAAACATTCAGTACTTC. Amino acid sequence: CASSDFSAKNIQYF.

V is TRBV27 and J is TRBJ2-1; the match to TRBD2 covers 9 bases. Germline trimming cut 2 bases from V and 5 bases from J; bases unmatched to any gene: 4. Germline V gene lookup returns CDR1 MNHEY and CDR2 SMNVEV (reference sequence). This CDR3 comprises 15 residues. The CDR3 spells CASSLAGGLNNEQFF. Written as DNA, the CDR3 is TGTGCCAGCAGTTTAGCGGGGGGGCTTAACAATGAGCAGTTCTTC.

The chain employs TRBV10-3 and TRBJ2-2; D is possibly TRBD2 (6 bases). Trimming shortened V by 6 bases and J by 7 bases, and 18 bases separated the two germline ends. CDR3 length equals 15 residues. Germline V gene data show CDR1 as ENHRY and CDR2 as SYGVKD. CDR3 region: CAIRPGLGGVGELFF. The DNA of the CDR3 is TGTGCCATCAGGCCGGGATTGGGCGGGGTCGGGGAGCTGTTTTTT.

The CDR3: CAWSTEEWTEAFF. The CDR3, as DNA: TGTGCCTGGAGTACGGAGGAGTGGACTGAAGCTTTCTTT. J is TRBJ1-1 and V is TRBV30, with D uncertain. Trimming shortened V by 2 bases and J by 5 bases, and 12 bases separated the two germline ends. Germline V gene lookup returns CDR1 GTSNPN and CDR2 SVGIG (reference sequence). This CDR3 is 13 amino acids long.

J is TRBJ2-3 and V is TRBV9; TRBD1 might be the D (5 bases). The CDR3 length is 12 residues. The V gene's germline CDR1 is SGDLS and CDR2 YYNGEE. V lost 0 bases, J lost 6 bases, and 5 bases lay in between. The CDR3 loop reads CASSVAGDTQYF. CDR3 DNA sequence: TGTGCCAGCAGCGTAGCAGGGGATACGCAGTATTTT.

The chain is built from TRBV28 and TRBJ2-3; tentative D call: TRBD2 (6 bases). Germline V gene lookup returns CDR1 MDHEN and CDR2 SYDVKM. Trimming stripped 6 bases from V and 1 base from J, with 20 bases between. This CDR3 is 17 amino acids long. This CDR3 is CASRGVIGTHRTDTQYF. The CDR3 DNA reads TGTGCCAGCAGGGGTGTTATCGGGACTCATCGCACAGATACGCAGTATTTT. Combining the CDR3 with reference TRBV28 and TRBJ2-3 gives the whole variable domain DVKVTQSSRYLVKRTGEKVFLECVQDMDHENMFWYRQDPGLGLRLIYFSYDVKMKEKGDIPEGYSVSREKKERFSLILESASTNQTSMYLCASRGVIGTHRTDTQYFGPGTRLTVL.

The chain uses TRBV5-1 and TRBJ2-1, with 11 positions matching TRBD2. J lost 2 bases, V lost 4 bases, and 2 bases had no gene match. Germline CDR1 reads SGHRS; CDR2 reads YFSETQ. The CDR3 consists of 15 residues. In DNA form, the CDR3 reads TGCGCCAGCAGCGGGACTAGCGGCCCCTACAATGAGCAGTTCTTC. Its protein product is CASSGTSGPYNEQFF.

The chain links TRBV24-1 to TRBJ1-4; the D is unclear. Germline CDR1 and CDR2: KGHDR and SFDVKD. The V end was cut by 1 base, the J end by 3 bases, with 2 bases between. This CDR3 comprises 13 residues. CDR3 residues: CATSDFANEKLFF. For the CDR3, the DNA is TGTGCCACCAGTGATTTCGCTAATGAAAAACTGTTTTTT.

V is TRBV3-1 (or the pseudogene TRBV3-2) and J is TRBJ2-5; 9 nucleotides align to TRBD1. CDR1 and CDR2 (germline): LGHDT, YNNKEL (reference sequence). After removal of 1 base from V and 9 bases from J, the junction contained 15 bases not matched to a gene. The length of the CDR3 is 17 residues. Written as DNA, the CDR3 is TGTGCCAGCAGCCAAGGTCCGGGACAGGGCGCGCTTATGGCCCAGTACTTC. Amino acid sequence: CASSQGPGQGALMAQYF.

The chain carries TRBV21-1 and TRBJ2-7; the table's D call, TRBD1, has no DNA check behind it. TRBV21-1 is a known pseudogene. The CDR3 runs to 17 residues. DNA of the CDR3: TGTGCCAGCAGCATTTTTTTGGCAGGCTACCTTCCCTACGAGCAGTACGTC. Translating gives CASSIFLAGYLPYEQYV.

V is TRBV4-1 and J is TRBJ2-5; D perhaps matches TRBD2 (5 bases). Germline CDR1 and CDR2: MGHRA and YSYEKL. This CDR3 comprises 16 residues. The germline V and J ends were trimmed by 1 base and 2 bases, with 14 bases remaining between them. The CDR3 sequence: CASSQGAVGVQETQYF. For the CDR3, the DNA is TGCGCCAGCAGCCAAGGTGCAGTCGGGGTTCAAGAGACCCAGTACTTC.

The genes are TRBV7-3 and TRBJ1-6; D is ambiguous. Germline CDR1 and CDR2: SGHTA and FQGTGA. V gave up 2 bases and J gave up 1 base, with 12 bases separating them. CDR3 length: 17 residues. Here the CDR3 reads CASSLDPPGSYNSPLHF. CDR3 sequence (DNA): TGTGCCAGCAGCTTAGACCCGCCGGGATCCTATAATTCACCCCTCCACTTT.

The J gene is TRBJ2-1, the V gene TRBV12-5; 10 nucleotides align to TRBD1. Germline V gene data show CDR1 as LGHNT and CDR2 as FRNRAP. The CDR3 is 15 amino acids. V trimming: 7 bases; J trimming: 8 bases; junction bases outside the gene matches: 11. The CDR3 coding sequence is TGTGCTAGTGCAACGGGACAGGGGATTAGGGATGAGCAGTTCTTC. It is translated as CASATGQGIRDEQFF.

This clone was picked up one time. The chain has TRBV24-1 and TRBJ2-3; tentatively, D is TRBD2 (5 bases). The CDR3 is 12 residues long. In germline, CDR1 is KGHDR, CDR2 SFDVKD. The V and J ends lost 6 bases and 4 bases respectively, with 7 bases between them. CDR3 sequence: CATSSGADTQYF. CDR3 nucleotide sequence: TGTGCCACCAGTAGCGGAGCAGATACGCAGTATTTT.

The V and J genes are TRBV30 and TRBJ1-2; D not resolved. CDR1 is GTSNPN, CDR2 SVGIG, per germline (reference sequence). V was shortened by 0 bases and J by 2 bases, with 7 bases between the two germline ends. This CDR3 is 13 amino acids long. The CDR3 sequence: CAWSVWENYGYTF. CDR3 sequence (DNA): TGTGCCTGGAGTGTCTGGGAGAACTATGGCTACACCTTC.

This clone has just a few counts. The rearrangement joins TRBV6-4 to TRBJ1-6; 7 bases are a match to TRBD1. The CDR3 has 14 residues. The V and J ends lost 6 bases and 13 bases, in that order; junction bases with no gene match: 12. Germline V gene lookup returns CDR1 MRHNA and CDR2 SNTAGT. The CDR3 region has the DNA TGTGCCAGCAGCGAGCTTCGACAGGGAGCCCCCCTCCACTTT. This encodes CASSELRQGAPLHF.

The chain uses TRBV5-1 and TRBJ2-3; D is perhaps TRBD1 (6 bases). This CDR3 is 16 amino acids long. The germline V gene encodes CDR1 SGHRS and CDR2 YFSETQ. Trimming removed 7 bases from V and 0 bases from J, with 18 bases in between. The DNA of the CDR3 is TGCGCCAGCGGACTGGACAGCCCTTCTAGCACAGATACGCAGTATTTT. Its translation: CASGLDSPSSTDTQYF.

The gene calls are TRBV20-1 and TRBJ1-5, with 8 bases matching TRBD1. This CDR3 is built from 17 residues. CDR1 and CDR2 (germline): DFQATT, SNEGSKA (reference sequence). The trim removed 3 bases at V and 0 bases at J, leaving 10 bases unmatched. For the CDR3, the DNA is TGCAGTGCTAGTTCTTTAGGACAGGGACCTAGCAATCAGCCCCAGCATTTT. The encoded protein is CSASSLGQGPSNQPQHF.

V usage is TRBV28 and J usage is TRBJ1-1; no clear D. Germline V gene data show CDR1 as MDHEN and CDR2 as SYDVKM. Trimming took off 5 bases at V and 6 bases at J, with 22 bases between the two ends. This CDR3 comprises 16 residues. DNA of the CDR3: TGTGCCAGCAGTCTCGCCCTTGCCTGGGCCGAATCTGAAGCTTTCTTT. It is translated as CASSLALAWAESEAFF.

The chain is built from TRBV6-1 and TRBJ1-4; D ambiguous. In germline, CDR1 is MNHNS, CDR2 SASEGT. This CDR3 spans 13 amino acids. V lost 2 bases and J 13 bases, leaving 14 bases between the germline ends. The CDR3 loop is CASSEIPPLRLFF. The CDR3 DNA is TGTGCCAGCAGTGAAATTCCCCCTCTACGACTGTTTTTT.

In this sample, this clone turned up a few times. This chain uses TRBV30 with TRBJ2-3; D ambiguous. CDR3 size: 11 residues. The V end lost 2 bases, the J end lost 3 bases, and 3 bases lay between the germline ends. Germline loops: CDR1 GTSNPN, CDR2 SVGIG (reference sequence). The CDR3 DNA is TGTGCCTGGAGTTTAACAGATACGCAGTATTTT. It encodes CAWSLTDTQYF.

The gene calls are TRBV6-1 and TRBJ2-7, with TRBD2 matching over 11 bases. The CDR3 has 14 residues. Germline assignment: CDR1 MNHNS and CDR2 SASEGT. V lost 2 bases and J lost 9; bases outside the gene matches: 6. The CDR3 is CASSEMVTSGGQYV. The CDR3 coding sequence is TGTGCCAGCAGTGAAATGGTTACTAGCGGGGGGCAGTACGTC.

V is TRBV28 and J is TRBJ1-2, with D possibly being TRBD1 (5 bases). Trimming cost V 6 bases and J 7 bases, with 9 bases left between them. Germline V gene lookup returns CDR1 MDHEN and CDR2 SYDVKM. This CDR3 is 11 amino acids long. CDR3 sequence (DNA): TGTGCCAGCAGGGGGCTGACTGGCTACACCTTC. Protein: CASRGLTGYTF.

The chain recombines TRBV6-2 or TRBV6-3 with TRBJ2-7; D uncertain. CDR3 size: 14 residues. V lost 1 base to trimming and J lost 0 bases, with 7 bases between them. Germline assignment: CDR1 MNHEY and CDR2 SVGEGT. CDR3 in amino acids: CASSYWPISYEQYF. The DNA of the CDR3 is TGTGCCAGCAGTTACTGGCCAATCTCCTACGAGCAGTACTTC.